This record looks at one TCR beta chain sequence and its context. Its antigen is still unknown. The data belong to a study of T-cell reconstitution after alpha-beta-depleted transplantation in children. Study outcomes and limitations: Among T cells one year after transplant, newly produced cells accounted for most counts and diversity. Several hundred expanded graft clones reportedly were the source of alpha-beta T cells about two months after transplant.

Unique molecular identifiers were incorporated into the prepared TCRbeta library. One entry per CDR3 protein, called by TCRdb with MiXCR from the PCR reads. The data show hundreds of thousands of distinct CDR3 sequences, roughly 24% seen once. The CDR3 is made up of 15 amino acids. The trim removed 3 bases at V and 9 bases at J, leaving 11 bases unmatched. CDR1 is GTSNPN, CDR2 SVGIG, per germline (reference sequence). The source of this sequence is a boy less than two years old who had a stem cell transplant for acute myeloid leukemia, so the T cells may come from the graft donor. The J gene is TRBJ2-1, the V gene TRBV30, with TRBD2 matching 10 bases. Source: PBMCs, mostly from graft donor cells, taken 360 days after TCRalphabeta/CD19-depleted stem cell transplant. The CDR3 region is CAWSRGAGGPGEQFF. The CDR3, as DNA: TGTGCCTGGAGCCGTGGAGCGGGGGGGCCTGGTGAGCAGTTCTTC.